The clone carrying this TCR beta chain was detected only once. Its antigen is as yet unknown. In germline, CDR1 is GTSNPN, CDR2 SVGIG (reference sequence). This CDR3 contains 14 residues. The V gene lost 1 base and the J gene lost 5 bases, with 15 bases spanning the gap. This record comes from a study of shared clonotypes between healthy human individuals. Findings and limits, study-wide: It was expected that sequencing depth would affect clonotype sharing among donors. The four-donor shared clonotypes exceeded non-shared clonotypes in generation probability, with non-shared ones scoring lower.

Selected positively for CCR7 and CD45RO-negative, naive CD8 cells excluded terminally differentiated effector memory CD45RA+ cells. Each of the donors was a healthy adult who was HIV-negative and had not had a recent acute infection or vaccination. The assay was immunoSEQ multiplex PCR, and TCRdb's table has in-frame clones only and misses some. The data show around 600,000 clones, roughly 98% seen once. Specimen: naive CD8+ T cells sorted from blood. The receptor was derived from a man between 25 and 39 years old in good health. The chain joins TRBV30 to TRBJ2-7; D remains ambiguous. CDR3 region: CAWSEGRVTNEQYF. The CDR3 coding sequence is TGTGCCTGGAGTGAGGGAAGGGTCACAAACGAGCAGTACTTC.